Sequencing of this T cell receptor (beta chain) was carried out in a study of shared clonotypes between healthy human individuals. This clone was observed a few times. Its target is not known. Study observations and caveats: Of the naive CD4 clonotypes, roughly 5% were shared across a few donors. Researchers sampled blood only, noting tissue repertoires likely differ.

CDR1 is MNHNY and CDR2 is SVGAGI in the germline V gene (reference sequence). Trimming pared 10 bases from V and 1 base from J, leaving 17 bases between. The CDR3 sequence is 15 residues long. Donors were Caucasian adults residing in Nashville, Tennessee, USA. Sequencing used immunoSEQ multiplex PCR; TCRdb keeps in-frame clones, though not all of them. The sample shows approximately 980,000 clones, less than 85% of them seen only once. This chain connects TRBV6-6 to TRBJ1-5; no definite D call. The sample taken for sequencing was memory CD4+ T cells sorted from blood. Indicated subset: CD45RA-negative fraction. The sequence derives from a man younger than 35 in good health. The CDR3, as DNA: TGTGCCACCTTGGATTACTCCTTGAGCAATCAGCCCCAGCATTTT. Translating gives CATLDYSLSNQPQHF.